A selection of T cell receptor beta chains follows, all from one sample in a study of blood T cell repertoires in COVID-19. The data were produced by immunoSEQ multiplex PCR, yet TCRdb's version contains in-frame clones alone and is incomplete. The sample carries some 200,000 clones, more than 65% recorded once. The sequenced sample consisted of peripheral blood. The receptors shown here come from a human donor with acute or convalescent COVID-19. The donor label of this sample is uncertain. The CDR3 runs from the conserved cysteine through the conserved F or W. D genes are given only for firm matches. The size of a clone is reported for some rows only, either as once, few or many, or as a class for expanded clones.

D	J	V	size	CDR3	DNA
.	TRBJ1-2	TRBV19	.	CASSMGEAAYGYTF	TGTGCCAGTAGTATGGGGGAGGCAGCCTATGGCTACACCTTC
TRBD2	TRBJ2-4	TRBV18	.	CASSPPPTSGLAKNIQYF	TGTGCCAGCTCACCCCCCCCTACTAGCGGCTTAGCCAAAAACATTCAGTACTTC
TRBD1	TRBJ1-6	TRBV6-5	.	CASSSPGTENSPLHF	TGTGCCAGCAGTTCGCCTGGGACAGAGAATTCACCCCTCCACTTT
.	TRBJ1-6	TRBV3-1/TRBV3-2	.	CASSQAGENSPLHF	TGTGCCAGCAGCCAGGCGGGAGAGAATTCACCCCTCCACTTT
TRBD2	TRBJ2-2	TRBV6-1	.	CASSALPGLAGDRTGELFF	TGTGCCAGCAGTGCACTGCCGGGACTAGCGGGAGATAGGACCGGGGAGCTGTTTTTT
.	TRBJ2-3	TRBV9	.	CASSGGYYTDTQYF	TGTGCCAGCAGTGGGGGCTACTACACAGATACGCAGTATTTT
TRBD1	TRBJ1-4	TRBV19	.	CASSPDREVSEKLFF	TGTGCCAGTAGTCCCGACAGGGAAGTTAGTGAAAAACTGTTTTTT
.	TRBJ1-3	TRBV9	.	CASSVEPGPVSGNTIYF	TGTGCCAGCAGCGTAGAACCAGGCCCCGTCTCTGGAAACACCATATATTTT
TRBD1	TRBJ1-2	TRBV5-4	once	CASSPGGGGPVNYGYTF	TGTGCCAGCAGCCCCGGAGGAGGGGGCCCTGTTAACTATGGCTACACCTTC
TRBD1	TRBJ2-5	TRBV5-1	.	CASSSDRGLETQYF	TGCGCCAGCAGTTCAGACAGGGGGCTAGAGACCCAGTACTTC
TRBD1	TRBJ2-7	TRBV5-1	.	CASSFQTGGEGEQYF	TGCGCCAGCAGCTTCCAGACAGGGGGCGAGGGCGAGCAGTACTTC
TRBD1	TRBJ1-2	TRBV7-7	.	CASSLEGQGGYYGYTF	TGTGCCAGCAGCTTAGAGGGACAGGGGGGATACTATGGCTACACCTTC
TRBD1	TRBJ1-1	TRBV6-5	.	CASSYQGQPLNTEAFF	TGTGCCAGCAGTTACCAGGGACAGCCTTTGAACACTGAAGCTTTCTTT
.	TRBJ1-4	TRBV5-1	few	CASSRVEGRGEKLFF	TGCGCCAGCAGTCGAGTGGAAGGACGGGGGGAAAAACTGTTTTTT
.	TRBJ2-6	TRBV6-4	.	CASSDRGSGANVLTF	TGTGCCAGCAGTGACAGGGGCTCTGGGGCCAACGTCCTGACTTTC
.	TRBJ2-7	TRBV4-2	once	CASSPQFDGSTYEQYF	TGTGCCAGCAGTCCCCAATTCGACGGGAGCACCTACGAGCAGTACTTC
.	TRBJ2-1	TRBV5-1	.	CASSLVQGSYNEQFF	TGCGCCAGCAGCTTGGTACAGGGCTCCTACAATGAGCAGTTCTTC
.	TRBJ1-2	TRBV27	.	CASIKQESVPDYGYTF	TGTGCCAGCATCAAACAGGAATCAGTGCCGGACTATGGCTACACCTTC
.	TRBJ2-1	TRBV5-4	once	CASWEIYNEQFF	TGTGCCAGCTGGGAGATCTACAATGAGCAGTTCTTC
.	TRBJ2-1	TRBV9	.	CASSATGSRNNEQFF	TGTGCCAGCAGTGCGACCGGGTCTCGGAACAATGAGCAGTTCTTC